This TCR beta chain came from a study of cytomegalovirus exposure and HLA in healthy donors. Study-level points and caveats: Cytomegalovirus-associated TCR beta chains were listed, numbering some 180. The classifier, whose performance was assessed in both the original and validation cohorts, reportedly diagnosed cytomegalovirus status with high specificity and sensitivity.

Turning to this clone: No antigen is known for it.

TCRdb's table, derived via immunoSEQ multiplex PCR, lists solely in-frame clones and lacks some. The sample shows around 200,000 clones, more than 65% of them seen only once. Looked up from germline, CDR1 is PRHDT and CDR2 is FYEKMQ (reference sequence). This CDR3 has 14 residues. The V end was cut by 3 bases, the J end by 1 base, with 9 bases between. Input material: PBMCs. The chain carries TRBV13 and TRBJ1-1; no firm D call. The sequence was collected from a woman younger than 30 in good health and CMV-seropositive. The CDR3 region has the DNA TGTGCCAGCAGCTTCGGTAGGAGGAACACTGAAGCTTTCTTT. It translates to CASSFGRRNTEAFF.